These T cell receptor beta chains were read from a single sample in a study of graft-versus-host responses after intestinal transplantation. The protocol was immunoSEQ multiplex PCR, while the TCRdb copy is restricted to in-frame clones and leaves out a portion. The sample contains about 25,000 clones, approximately 96% of which appear only once. This specimen was PBMCs, taken approximately 32 days after intestinal transplant. The receptors shown here come from a human patient who received an intestinal transplant, so some T cells may come from the graft donor. Each CDR3 is given with its conserved first and last residue. D genes are given only for firm matches. Clone size is shown for a subset of rows, as once, few, many or a class of expanded clone.

14	.	TRBV21-1	TRBJ1-5	.	CASRRIYSNQPQHF	TGTGCCAGCCGGAGGATTTATAGCAATCAGCCCCAGCATTTT
12	.	TRBV7-9	TRBJ2-1	.	CASSLSGNEQFF	TGTGCCAGCAGCTTAAGCGGCAATGAGCAGTTCTTC
16	.	TRBV5-4	TRBJ2-3	.	CASSYYTGRGTDTQYF	TGTGCCAGCAGCTACTATACGGGCCGTGGCACAGATACGCAGTATTTT
13	.	TRBV6-1	TRBJ2-2	.	CASTQLSAGELFF	TGTGCCAGCACCCAGCTTTCTGCCGGGGAGCTGTTTTTT
11	.	TRBV7-9	TRBJ2-1	.	CASSFSDEQFF	TGTGCCAGCAGCTTCTCAGATGAGCAGTTCTTC
15	.	TRBV28	TRBJ1-3	.	CASSFVAVPGNTIYF	TGTGCCAGCAGTTTTGTTGCAGTTCCTGGAAACACCATATATTTT
14	.	TRBV6-5	TRBJ2-2	.	CASSYFANTGELFF	TGTGCCAGCAGTTACTTTGCGAACACCGGGGAGCTGTTTTTT
16	.	TRBV25-1	TRBJ1-1	.	CASSESDIRNSTEAFF	TGTGCCAGCAGTGAATCCGATATCAGGAATTCCACTGAAGCTTTCTTT
14	TRBD2	TRBV19	TRBJ2-5	once	CAVGGSGRSKTQYF	TGTGCCGTAGGGGGTAGCGGGAGAAGTAAGACCCAGTACTTC
13	TRBD1	TRBV28	TRBJ2-3	.	CAIHRGRADTQYF	TGTGCCATACACAGGGGAAGGGCAGATACGCAGTATTTT
16	TRBD2	TRBV5-6	TRBJ2-1	.	CASSPIEGLVDNEQFF	TGTGCCAGCAGCCCCATCGAAGGACTAGTTGACAATGAGCAGTTCTTC
14	.	TRBV5-1	TRBJ2-1	.	CASSLRGPNNEQFF	TGCGCCAGCAGCTTGCGAGGGCCCAACAATGAGCAGTTCTTC
14	.	TRBV9	TRBJ2-3	.	CASGPGHRTDTQYF	TGTGCCAGCGGACCGGGACACCGCACAGATACGCAGTATTTT
14	TRBD2	TRBV30	TRBJ2-1	.	CASTSGTSYNEQFF	TGTGCCTCAACTAGCGGAACCTCCTACAATGAGCAGTTCTTC
15	.	TRBV4-1	TRBJ2-5	.	CASSQDPGEGETQYF	TGCGCCAGCAGCCAAGACCCGGGAGAAGGAGAGACCCAGTACTTC
14	.	TRBV7-8	TRBJ2-7	.	CASSRSPSGYEQYF	TGTGCCAGCAGCCGTAGTCCTTCGGGGTACGAGCAGTACTTC
12	.	TRBV29-1	TRBJ1-2	.	CSVGDRYYGYTF	TGCAGCGTTGGAGACCGATACTATGGCTACACCTTC
16	TRBD1	TRBV6-5	TRBJ1-3	once	CASSSSTGVSGNTIYF	TGTGCCAGCAGTTCCTCGACAGGGGTGTCTGGAAACACCATATATTTT
13	.	TRBV7-8	TRBJ1-5	.	CASSLEGHQPQHF	TGTGCCAGCAGCTTGGAGGGGCATCAGCCCCAGCATTTT
15	.	TRBV9	TRBJ2-5	.	CASSVGPGTQETQYF	TGTGCCAGCAGCGTAGGCCCAGGGACCCAAGAGACCCAGTACTTC
13	.	TRBV10-3	TRBJ1-3	.	CAISENTGNTIYF	TGTGCCATCAGTGAGAATACTGGAAACACCATATATTTT
18	TRBD1	TRBV7-9	TRBJ2-7	.	CASSPRTGVSGMVYEQYF	TGTGCCAGCAGCCCCAGGACAGGGGTAAGCGGGATGGTCTACGAGCAGTACTTC
15	.	TRBV19	TRBJ2-3	once	CASKNSGPSTDTQYF	TGTGCCAGTAAAAATAGCGGCCCTAGCACAGATACGCAGTATTTT
15	TRBD1	TRBV5-4	TRBJ2-1	.	CASTFPGQENNEQFF	TGTGCCAGCACCTTTCCGGGACAGGAGAACAATGAGCAGTTCTTC
14	TRBD2	TRBV19	TRBJ2-1	.	CASSIGAGDNEQFF	TGTGCCAGTAGTATAGGAGCGGGGGACAATGAGCAGTTCTTC
14	.	TRBV5-1	TRBJ2-1	.	CASSSGWGNNEQFF	TGCGCCAGCAGCAGCGGTTGGGGCAACAATGAGCAGTTCTTC
14	TRBD1	TRBV27	TRBJ2-7	once	CASSWGQGANEQYF	TGTGCCAGCAGTTGGGGACAGGGGGCGAACGAGCAGTACTTC
16	.	TRBV10-3	TRBJ2-3	.	CAISESGGEITDTQYF	TGTGCCATCAGTGAGTCTGGCGGGGAAATCACAGATACGCAGTATTTT
12	.	TRBV7-8	TRBJ1-1	.	CASSLWGTEAFF	TGTGCCAGCAGCTTATGGGGCACTGAAGCTTTCTTT
15	TRBD1	TRBV4-1	TRBJ1-5	.	CASSHTATGDQPQHF	TGCGCCAGCAGCCACACCGCCACAGGGGATCAGCCCCAGCATTTT
16	TRBD2	TRBV4-3	TRBJ2-7	.	CASSRLLASGTYEQYF	TGCGCCAGCAGCCGGCTACTGGCTAGCGGAACTTACGAGCAGTACTTC
13	.	TRBV19	TRBJ2-5	.	CASAVRGQETQYF	TGTGCCAGTGCGGTTAGAGGGCAAGAGACCCAGTACTTC